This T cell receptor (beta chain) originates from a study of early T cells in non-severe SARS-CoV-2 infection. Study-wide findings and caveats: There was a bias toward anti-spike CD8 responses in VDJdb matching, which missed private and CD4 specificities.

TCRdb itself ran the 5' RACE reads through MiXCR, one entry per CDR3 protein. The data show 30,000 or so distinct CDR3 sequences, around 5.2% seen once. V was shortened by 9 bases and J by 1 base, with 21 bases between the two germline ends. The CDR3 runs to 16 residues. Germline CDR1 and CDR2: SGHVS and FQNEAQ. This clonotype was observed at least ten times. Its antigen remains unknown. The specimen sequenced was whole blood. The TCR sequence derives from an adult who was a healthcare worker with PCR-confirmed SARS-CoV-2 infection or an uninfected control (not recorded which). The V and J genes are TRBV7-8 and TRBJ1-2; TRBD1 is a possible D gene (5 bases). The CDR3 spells CARPSTRGRLNYGYTF. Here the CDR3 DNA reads TGTGCCAGACCCTCTACTAGGGGCCGACTTAACTATGGCTACACCTTC.